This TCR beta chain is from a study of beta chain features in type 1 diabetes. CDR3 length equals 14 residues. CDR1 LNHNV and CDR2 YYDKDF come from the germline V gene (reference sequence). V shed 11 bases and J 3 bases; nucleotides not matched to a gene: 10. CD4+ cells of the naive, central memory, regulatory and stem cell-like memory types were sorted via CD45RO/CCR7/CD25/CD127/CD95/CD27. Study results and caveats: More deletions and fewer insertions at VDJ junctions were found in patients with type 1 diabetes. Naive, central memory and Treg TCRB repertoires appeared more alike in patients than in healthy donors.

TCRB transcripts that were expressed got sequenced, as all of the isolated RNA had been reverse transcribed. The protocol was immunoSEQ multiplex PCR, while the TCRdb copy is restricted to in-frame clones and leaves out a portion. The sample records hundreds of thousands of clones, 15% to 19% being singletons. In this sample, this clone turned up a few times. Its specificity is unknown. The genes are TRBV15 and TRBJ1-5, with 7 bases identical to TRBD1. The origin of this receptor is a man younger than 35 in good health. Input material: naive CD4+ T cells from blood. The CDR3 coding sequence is TGTGCCGCCGGGAGACAGGGAGACAATCAGCCCCAGCATTTT. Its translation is CAAGRQGDNQPQHF.